The source of this T cell receptor beta chain is a study of blood T cell repertoires in COVID-19. For the study at large: T cells, B-cell-depleted T cells, or PBMCs supplied cDNA or gDNA.

Sequencing was performed with immunoSEQ multiplex PCR; in TCRdb, only in-frame clones are kept and a portion is missing. This table has about 120,000 clones, about 90% appearing once. V lost 6 bases and J lost 5, with 13 bases in between. The CDR3 extends over 13 amino acids. The germline gives CDR1 SNHLY, CDR2 FYNNEI. Input material: peripheral blood. The clonotype originates from a woman between 65 and 79 years old with acute or convalescent COVID-19. The rearrangement links TRBV2 to TRBJ1-1, with D hard to call. CDR3 region: CASRASGVTEAFF. The DNA for the CDR3 is TGTGCCAGCAGGGCCTCTGGAGTTACTGAAGCTTTCTTT. Supplemented by reference TRBV2 and TRBJ1-1, the full variable domain reads EPEVTQTPSHQVTQMGQEVILRCVPISNHLYFYWYRQILGQKVEFLVSFYNNEISEKSEIFDDQFSVERPDGSNFTLKIRSTKLEDSAMYFCASRASGVTEAFFGQGTRLTVV.